The rows below give T cell receptor beta chains drawn from one sample of a study of blood T cells in healthy people across ages. TCRdb reprocessed the 5' RACE reads via MiXCR and lists one record per CDR3 protein. The sample has about 630,000 distinct CDR3 sequences; roughly 21% are singletons. Sequencing was carried out using blood. Receptor source: a man in his 70s in good health. CDR3s include the opening cysteine and the closing phenylalanine or tryptophan. Each record gives: CDR3 length, J gene, V gene, CDR3 protein.

CDR3 length: 17
J gene: TRBJ2-5
V gene: TRBV7-9
CDR3 protein: CASSLWTSGRDQETQYF

CDR3 length: 15
J gene: TRBJ2-5
V gene: TRBV12-3/TRBV12-4
CDR3 protein: CASSLKGGSYNEQYF

CDR3 length: 13
J gene: TRBJ2-2
V gene: TRBV18
CDR3 protein: CASSPPSGRELFF

CDR3 length: 17
J gene: TRBJ2-1
V gene: TRBV25-1
CDR3 protein: CASSESSGTGGNNEQFF

CDR3 length: 16
J gene: TRBJ2-3
V gene: TRBV5-4
CDR3 protein: CASSLAGVRSTDTQYF

CDR3 length: 12
J gene: TRBJ2-7
V gene: TRBV6-1
CDR3 protein: CASITGLDEQYF

CDR3 length: 13
J gene: TRBJ2-7
V gene: TRBV4-1
CDR3 protein: CASSTRPSLEQYF

CDR3 length: 16
J gene: .
V gene: TRBV20-1
CDR3 protein: CSASPLGGRNRNEQFF

CDR3 length: 15
J gene: TRBJ2-3
V gene: TRBV28
CDR3 protein: CASVTRASGRDTQYF

CDR3 length: 14
J gene: TRBJ2-7
V gene: TRBV7-9
CDR3 protein: CASSPDSRGDEQYF

CDR3 length: 15
J gene: .
V gene: TRBV12-3/TRBV12-4
CDR3 protein: CASSPGTSGRHEQFF

CDR3 length: 13
J gene: TRBJ2-5
V gene: TRBV12-3/TRBV12-4
CDR3 protein: CASHLSGQGTQYF

CDR3 length: 14
J gene: TRBJ2-7
V gene: TRBV20-1
CDR3 protein: CSARDWQGSHEQYF

CDR3 length: 18
J gene: TRBJ2-3
V gene: TRBV4-2
CDR3 protein: CASSQGYGRAPGTDTQYF

CDR3 length: 13
J gene: TRBJ2-5
V gene: TRBV7-6
CDR3 protein: CASSLLQGREQYF

CDR3 length: 14
J gene: TRBJ1-1
V gene: TRBV12-3/TRBV12-4
CDR3 protein: CASSQTGAWTEAFF

CDR3 length: 17
J gene: TRBJ2-7
V gene: TRBV7-8
CDR3 protein: CASSLDSGGVRAYEQYF

CDR3 length: 12
J gene: TRBJ1-1
V gene: TRBV5-4
CDR3 protein: CASSPSGTEAFF

CDR3 length: 16
J gene: TRBJ2-5
V gene: TRBV21-1
CDR3 protein: CASLDLAGPYQETQYF

CDR3 length: 14
J gene: TRBJ2-3
V gene: TRBV25-1
CDR3 protein: CASKRDISTDTQYF

CDR3 length: 13
J gene: .
V gene: TRBV19
CDR3 protein: CASSFRGSIEQYF

CDR3 length: 16
J gene: TRBJ2-2
V gene: TRBV12-3/TRBV12-4
CDR3 protein: CASRKWEGSLSGELFF

CDR3 length: 13
J gene: TRBJ2-7
V gene: TRBV20-1
CDR3 protein: CSARAGKVYEQYF

CDR3 length: 12
J gene: TRBJ2-7
V gene: TRBV20-1
CDR3 protein: CSPGRTTYEQYF

CDR3 length: 16
J gene: TRBJ2-3
V gene: TRBV5-6
CDR3 protein: CASSLGKSSGTDTQYF

CDR3 length: 12
J gene: TRBJ2-7
V gene: TRBV29-1
CDR3 protein: CSVLSGTYEQYF

CDR3 length: 12
J gene: TRBJ1-4
V gene: TRBV30
CDR3 protein: CAWSSQVEKLFF

CDR3 length: 15
J gene: TRBJ2-4
V gene: TRBV28
CDR3 protein: CASRPPGLAGKSPYF

CDR3 length: 15
J gene: TRBJ2-3
V gene: TRBV20-1
CDR3 protein: CSASGLDLGFNTQYF

CDR3 length: 17
J gene: TRBJ2-7
V gene: TRBV10-3
CDR3 protein: CAISGSNTGWGSYEQYF

CDR3 length: 15
J gene: TRBJ2-4
V gene: TRBV20-1
CDR3 protein: CSAIRGVGTKNIQYF

CDR3 length: 14
J gene: .
V gene: TRBV9
CDR3 protein: CASSGRAESYEQYF

CDR3 length: 14
J gene: .
V gene: TRBV5-1
CDR3 protein: CASSLKAGADEQYF

CDR3 length: 12
J gene: TRBJ2-1
V gene: TRBV18
CDR3 protein: CASSPSQEEQFF

CDR3 length: 13
J gene: TRBJ1-3
V gene: TRBV3-1
CDR3 protein: CASTFAGADTIYF

CDR3 length: 16
J gene: TRBJ2-7
V gene: TRBV6-1
CDR3 protein: CASSTGLAGPSYEQYF

CDR3 length: 15
J gene: TRBJ2-5
V gene: TRBV7-9
CDR3 protein: CASSLSQGAGMEHYF

CDR3 length: 15
J gene: TRBJ2-1
V gene: TRBV3-1
CDR3 protein: CASSRLAGGLNEQFF

CDR3 length: 14
J gene: TRBJ1-4
V gene: TRBV9
CDR3 protein: CASSVGREGEKLFF

CDR3 length: 15
J gene: TRBJ2-3
V gene: TRBV12-3/TRBV12-4
CDR3 protein: CASSLRWGGTDTQYF

CDR3 length: 12
J gene: TRBJ2-1
V gene: TRBV7-2
CDR3 protein: CASSISTGIMFF

CDR3 length: 15
J gene: TRBJ2-1
V gene: TRBV11-2
CDR3 protein: CASSLLVSSHNEQFF

CDR3 length: 19
J gene: TRBJ1-2
V gene: TRBV7-3
CDR3 protein: CASRRAVNGAGSRSDGYTF

CDR3 length: 14
J gene: TRBJ2-7
V gene: TRBV2
CDR3 protein: CASSGTISSYEQYF

CDR3 length: 13
J gene: TRBJ2-6
V gene: TRBV29-1
CDR3 protein: CSVVSSGANVLTF

CDR3 length: 13
J gene: TRBJ2-3
V gene: TRBV29-1
CDR3 protein: CSVEGREGDTQYF

CDR3 length: 15
J gene: TRBJ1-2
V gene: TRBV27
CDR3 protein: CASTSPAAGSYGYTF

CDR3 length: 18
J gene: TRBJ2-1
V gene: TRBV19
CDR3 protein: CASSQGPPGASGSNEQFF

CDR3 length: 12
J gene: TRBJ2-5
V gene: TRBV20-1
CDR3 protein: CSARGGMETQYF

CDR3 length: 16
J gene: TRBJ2-7
V gene: TRBV29-1
CDR3 protein: CSVRFPQGVVFDEQYF